The entry below describes one TCR beta chain. Its antigen remains unidentified. The sample is drawn from a study of cytomegalovirus exposure and HLA in healthy donors. Study-level findings and limits: There were some public TCRs occurring in many donors, but most TCR sequences were rare. Among the CMV-associated chains, a few were confirmed in vitro as specific for CMV antigens. According to the study, 160 or so TCR beta chains were cytomegalovirus-associated.

The study drew the donors from its 120-subject validation cohort, separate from the roughly 700-subject first cohort. Sequenced by immunoSEQ multiplex PCR; TCRdb stores in-frame clones only, minus some. The table includes under 200,000 clones, about 90% detected once. The CDR3 contains 14 residues. Germline loops: CDR1 MNHEY, CDR2 SVGAGI. The ends lost 8 bases at V and 2 bases at J; junction bases unmatched: 5. The sequenced sample consisted of PBMCs. This TCR derives from a woman between 18 and 30 years old in good health and CMV-seropositive. The chain links TRBV6-5 to TRBJ2-2, with 7 bases matching TRBD2. The CDR3 DNA sequence: TGTGCCAGCTCCGGGGGGATCAACACCGGGGAGCTGTTTTTT. The encoded protein is CASSGGINTGELFF.